A single sample is the source of the 4 T cell receptor beta chains below, sequenced in a study of blood T cell repertoires in COVID-19. The data were produced by immunoSEQ multiplex PCR, yet TCRdb's version contains in-frame clones alone and is incomplete. The sample lists about 74,000 clones, roughly 84% occurring once. Source material: peripheral blood. The receptors were sampled from a man aged 50 to 60 with active COVID-19.

V and J are TRBV5-1 and TRBJ1-5; TRBD1 matches 7 bases. V lost 5 bases to trimming and J lost 1 base; unmatched junction nucleotides: 3. Germline lookup yields CDR1 SGHRS and CDR2 YFSETQ. The CDR3 totals 14 residues. The CDR3 region is CASSTGESNQPQHF. The CDR3 nucleotides are TGCGCCAGCAGTACAGGGGAGAGCAATCAGCCCCAGCATTTT. Variable domain in full (rest from reference TRBV5-1 and TRBJ1-5): KAGVTQTPRYLIKTRGQQVTLSCSPISGHRSVSWYQQTPGQGLQFLFEYFSETQRNKGNFPGRFSGRQFSNSRSEMNVSTLELGDSALYLCASSTGESNQPQHFGDGTRLSIL.

V and J are TRBV28 and TRBJ1-2; D gene unclear. Trimming pared 6 bases from V and 2 bases from J, leaving 4 bases between. This CDR3 has 11 residues. Germline assignment: CDR1 MDHEN and CDR2 SYDVKM. This CDR3 is CASSGNYGYTF. The CDR3 DNA follows: TGTGCCAGCAGCGGGAACTATGGCTACACCTTC.

CDR3 loop: CASRDTYSYEQYF. As DNA, the CDR3 is TGTGCCAGTCGGGACACCTACTCCTACGAGCAGTACTTC. The rearrangement uses TRBV19 and TRBJ2-7; D possibly corresponds to TRBD1 (6 bases). V was shortened by 8 bases and J by 0 bases, with 11 bases between the two germline ends. Germline assignment: CDR1 LNHDA and CDR2 SQIVND (reference sequence). The CDR3 extends over 13 amino acids. The full variable domain, with the rest looked up from reference TRBV19 and TRBJ2-7, is DGGITQSPKYLFRKEGQNVTLSCEQNLNHDAMYWYRQDPGQGLRLIYYSQIVNDFQKGDIAEGYSVSREKKESFPLTVTSAQKNPTAFYLCASRDTYSYEQYFGPGTRLTVT.

The chain employs TRBV20-1 and TRBJ1-1; D ambiguous. The CDR3 sequence is 11 residues long. V lost 4 bases to trimming and J lost 4 bases, with 7 bases between them. CDR1 is DFQATT, CDR2 SNEGSKA, per germline (reference sequence). The CDR3 DNA is TGCAGTGCTATTCAAATCACTGAAGCTTTCTTT. Amino acid sequence: CSAIQITEAFF.